A single count supports the clone carrying this T cell receptor beta chain. This sample is part of a study of blood T cell repertoires in COVID-19. For the study at large: T cells, B-cell-depleted T cells, or PBMCs supplied cDNA or gDNA.

Using immunoSEQ multiplex PCR, the repertoire was profiled, and TCRdb retains in-frame clones only, with some absent. The sample holds some 350,000 clones, roughly 86% seen once. Looked up from germline, CDR1 is SGDLS and CDR2 is YYNGEE. Trimming took 0 bases from V and 0 from J, leaving 10 bases between them. The CDR3 contains 17 residues. This sequence joins TRBV9 and TRBJ2-6, with a tentative D call TRBD1 (6 bases). Material: peripheral blood. This TCR was sampled from a human donor in a cohort sampled during active COVID-19. This CDR3 reads CASSVEHRASGANVLTF. The CDR3, as DNA: TGTGCCAGCAGCGTAGAGCACAGGGCCTCTGGGGCCAACGTCCTGACTTTC.